Each of the 32 T cell receptor beta chains below was sequenced from the same sample in a study of CD8 T cells in ankylosing spondylitis. TCRdb itself ran the 5' RACE reads through MiXCR, one entry per CDR3 protein. Among 150,000 to 200,000 distinct CDR3 sequences listed, roughly 18% were seen once. The sample was blood, either unsorted or a sorted T cell fraction (not recorded which). The origin of the receptors is a male donor aged 10 to 35 with ankylosing spondylitis or in good health (not recorded which).

This clonotype has a single count. The gene calls are TRBV7-6 and TRBJ2-2; TRBD2 matches at 7 bases. CDR1 is SGHVS, CDR2 FNYEAQ, per germline. The CDR3 spans 16 residues. V lost 4 bases to trimming and J lost 1 base; unmatched junction nucleotides: 6. This chain's CDR3 is CASSSPSGLNTGELFF. CDR3 DNA: TGTGCCAGCAGCTCACCTAGCGGTTTGAACACCGGGGAGCTGTTTTTT.

Of note for this clonotype: One end of the junction does not line up with germline, which may come from a read error. The gene calls are TRBV7-9 and TRBJ2-5; 13 bases fit TRBD2. CDR1 and CDR2 from the germline V gene are SEHNR and FQNEAQ (reference sequence). The CDR3 is 19 amino acids. The CDR3: CASTLGGRLAGGRGETQYF. In DNA form, the CDR3 reads TGTGCCAGCACCTTAGGAGGACGACTAGCGGGAGGACGAGGGGAGACCCAGTACTTC.

This clonotype turned up a few times. The chain employs TRBV10-3 and TRBJ2-1; D is possibly TRBD1 (7 bases). Germline CDR1 ENHRY, CDR2 SYGVKD. The V end lost 11 bases, the J end lost 3 bases, and 14 bases lay between the germline ends. The CDR3 is 13 residues long. CDR3 sequence: CACGGTVYNEQFF. The CDR3 coding sequence is TGTGCCTGTGGAGGGACAGTCTACAATGAGCAGTTCTTC.

This clonotype has ten or more counts. This chain joins TRBV7-2 and TRBJ2-2; D perhaps matches TRBD2 (5 bases). The CDR3 runs 16 residues. Per the germline V gene, CDR1 is SGHTA and CDR2 is FQGNSA. Trimming left V 1 base short and J 6 bases short, with 15 bases between. CDR3 DNA sequence: TGTGCCAGCAGCTTAGGGTGGCTAGCCGGTCCCGGGGAGCTGTTTTTT. Encoded protein: CASSLGWLAGPGELFF.

V is TRBV28 and J is TRBJ2-5; D gene ambiguous. Trimming left V 3 bases short and J 5 bases short, with 7 bases between. CDR3 length: 12 residues. Germline V lookup: CDR1 MDHEN, CDR2 SYDVKM. CDR3 residues: CASSFRVETQYF. Written as DNA, the CDR3 is TGTGCCAGCAGTTTTAGGGTGGAGACCCAGTACTTC.

In its sample, this clonotype was seen many times. The rearrangement links TRBV7-9 to TRBJ2-5; 12 bases fit TRBD2. This CDR3 region has 14 residues. Trimming took 4 bases from V and 9 from J; bases not matched to a gene: 6. Germline CDR1 is SEHNR and CDR2 is FQNEAQ (reference sequence). The CDR3 reads CASSSRTSGEAQYF. The CDR3 DNA reads as TGTGCCAGCAGCTCTCGGACTAGCGGGGAGGCCCAGTACTTC.

This clonotype appeared many times. CDR3 amino acids: CASSQDYWEKGPNTGELFF. CDR3 coding DNA: TGCGCCAGCAGCCAAGATTATTGGGAGAAGGGCCCGAACACCGGGGAGCTGTTTTTT. V gene TRBV4-3 combines with J gene TRBJ2-2, with D possibly TRBD2 on 5 matching bases. The CDR3 sequence is 19 residues long. The germline V gene has CDR1 LGHNA and CDR2 YSLEER. V was cut by 0 bases and J by 0 bases, with 17 bases left in between.

In this sample, this clonotype turned up many times. The chain links TRBV7-2 to TRBJ2-3, with 13 bases that match TRBD2. This CDR3 has 15 amino acids. The V and J ends lost 10 bases and 8 bases, in that order; junction bases with no gene match: 12. Germline loops: CDR1 SGHTA, CDR2 FQGNSA. The CDR3 loop reads CATNARTSGSVTQYF. The CDR3 region has the DNA TGTGCCACCAACGCCCGGACTAGCGGGAGTGTTACGCAGTATTTT.

A note on this clonotype: This sequence may be a read error, since a much larger clone differs from it by one base. The chain uses TRBV7-8 and TRBJ1-2; D is uncertain. This CDR3 is 17 amino acids long. CDR1 SGHVS and CDR2 FQNEAQ come from the germline V gene. The CDR3 region has the DNA TGTGCCAGCAGCTTAGGCACCCAGGAGCTATCCCTCTATGGCTACCCCTTC. Translation gives CASSLGTQELSLYGYPF.

This clonotype was counted many times. J is TRBJ1-6 and V is TRBV2; D is uncertain. Trimming took off 4 bases at V and 5 bases at J, with 12 bases between the two ends. Germline CDR1 reads SNHLY; CDR2 reads FYNNEI. CDR3 size: 15 residues. This CDR3 is CASSAPSGNNSPLHF. CDR3 DNA sequence: TGTGCCAGCAGTGCACCCAGCGGCAATAATTCACCCCTCCACTTT.

This clonotype was seen many times. This CDR3 reads CASSIDSFRIAGELFF. In DNA, the CDR3 is TGTGCCAGTAGTATAGATTCGTTCAGGATCGCCGGGGAGCTGTTTTTT. The chain joins TRBV19 to TRBJ2-2; D gene uncertain. Looked up from germline, CDR1 is LNHDA and CDR2 is SQIVND (reference sequence). V lost 0 bases, J lost 6 bases, and 14 bases lay in between. The CDR3 has 16 residues.

This clonotype was seen many times. This rearrangement joins TRBV7-3 to TRBJ2-1; TRBD2 matches 7 bases. V shed 4 bases, J shed 7 bases, and the junction held 4 bases outside the gene matches. This CDR3 region has 13 residues. Germline-derived CDR1 and CDR2 are SGHTA and FQGTGA. CDR3 nucleotide sequence: TGTGCCAGCAGCTCAAACGGGGGGAATGAGCAGTTCTTC. It specifies CASSSNGGNEQFF.

This clonotype was counted between two and nine times. The chain recombines TRBV18 with TRBJ2-1; TRBD1 is a possible D gene (5 bases). V was clipped by 0 bases and J by 7 bases, with 13 bases between them. The CDR3 totals 15 residues. Looked up from germline, CDR1 is KGHSH and CDR2 is LQKENI. The CDR3, as DNA: TGTGCCAGCTCACCACCGGCAGGGTTGGTAAATGAGCAGTTCTTC. This codes for CASSPPAGLVNEQFF.

This clonotype showed up many times. The CDR3 DNA follows: TGCAGTGCTAGAGATTTCGGTCGGGGACAGGACTATGGCTACACCTTC. Protein product: CSARDFGRGQDYGYTF. The gene calls are TRBV20-1 and TRBJ1-2; 8 bases are a match to TRBD1. This CDR3 region has 16 residues. With 0 bases clipped from V and 3 bases from J, the junction kept 9 bases outside the gene matches. Germline V gives CDR1 DFQATT, CDR2 SNEGSKA (reference sequence).

This clonotype was counted at least ten times. The chain has TRBV5-6 and TRBJ2-1; D gene uncertain. This CDR3 region has 15 residues. Trimming pared 4 bases from V and 0 bases from J, leaving 11 bases between. CDR1 SGHDT and CDR2 YYEEEE come from the germline V gene. The CDR3 sequence is CASSRPGSSYNEQFF. CDR3 DNA: TGTGCCAGCAGCAGGCCGGGTAGCTCCTACAATGAGCAGTTCTTC. The complete variable domain, with remaining parts taken from reference TRBV5-6 and TRBJ2-1, reads DAGVTQSPTHLIKTRGQQVTLRCSPKSGHDTVSWYQQALGQGPQFIFQYYEEEERQRGNFPDRFSGHQFPNYSSELNVNALLLGDSALYLCASSRPGSSYNEQFFGPGTRLTVL.

Ten or more counts support this clonotype. This chain links TRBV5-1 with TRBJ2-2; D remains unclear. The CDR3 spans 15 residues. CDR1 is SGHRS and CDR2 is YFSETQ in the germline V gene. Trimming shortened V by 1 base and J by 3 bases, and 10 bases separated the two germline ends. CDR3 coding DNA: TGCGCCAGCAGCTTGTGGCAGAGCTACACCGGGGAGCTGTTTTTT. Amino acids: CASSLWQSYTGELFF.

This clonotype was observed many times. The chain recombines TRBV29-1 with TRBJ2-1; 9 positions match TRBD2. CDR3 size: 15 residues. V lost 3 bases and J lost 9; bases outside the gene matches: 12. The germline V gene encodes CDR1 SQVTM and CDR2 ANQGSEA. The DNA for the CDR3 is TGCAGCGTTGACTATGGACTAGCGTCGGTGGGTGAGCAGTTCTTC. Translating gives CSVDYGLASVGEQFF.

This clonotype has at least ten counts. V is TRBV6-5 and J is TRBJ2-6; TRBD1 matches at 9 bases. Germline V gene data show CDR1 as MNHEY and CDR2 as SVGAGI. The CDR3 is made up of 20 amino acids. The J segment lost 1 base and the V segment lost 7 bases, leaving 17 bases of the junction unmatched. The CDR3 loop is CASTYQGTGTGSSGANVLTF. In DNA form, the CDR3 reads TGTGCCAGCACCTATCAAGGAACCGGGACAGGGAGTTCTGGGGCCAACGTCCTGACTTTC.

This clonotype was seen ten or more times. CDR3 in amino acids: CASSHGASGRAGNEQFF. DNA of the CDR3: TGCGCCAGCAGCCATGGAGCCAGCGGGAGGGCCGGCAATGAGCAGTTCTTC. V is TRBV4-3 and J is TRBJ2-1; 10 nucleotides agree with TRBD2. CDR1 and CDR2 (germline): LGHNA, YSLEER. The CDR3 length is 17 residues. The junction had 11 bases not matched to a gene; V was cut back by 3 bases and J by 6 bases.

At least ten counts were recorded for this clonotype. V and J are TRBV5-8 and TRBJ2-1; D gene uncertain. From germline, CDR1 is SGHTS and CDR2 YDEGEE. Trimming took off 6 bases at V and 4 bases at J, with 11 bases between the two ends. CDR3 length equals 13 residues. CDR3 region: CASTPRPYNEQFF. The CDR3 nucleotides read TGTGCCAGCACCCCCCGACCGTACAATGAGCAGTTCTTC. The full variable domain, its missing parts supplied by reference TRBV5-8 and TRBJ2-1, is EAGVTQSPTHLIKTRGQQATLRCSPISGHTSVYWYQQALGLGLQFLLWYDEGEERNRGNFPPRFSGRQFPNYSSELNVNALELEDSALYLCASTPRPYNEQFFGPGTRLTVL.

This clonotype was counted at least ten times. The chain recombines TRBV21-1 with TRBJ2-1; the tabulated D call, TRBD1, remains unverified against the DNA. TRBV21-1 is given as a pseudogene. This CDR3 has 12 amino acids. The CDR3 DNA is TGTGCCAGCTCCTGGGAGTCCGCTGAGCAGTTCTTC. It encodes CASSWESAEQFF.

This clonotype was detected ten times or more. V is TRBV7-9 and J is TRBJ2-5; 8 nucleotides line up with TRBD1. Germline CDR1 reads SEHNR; CDR2 reads FQNEAQ (reference sequence). The CDR3 loop spans 13 amino acids. After removal of 5 bases from V and 4 bases from J, the junction contained 3 bases not matched to a gene. CDR3 sequence (DNA): TGTGCCAGCAGCGACAGGGGCCGAGAGACCCAGTACTTC. It specifies CASSDRGRETQYF.

This clonotype was recorded many times. The chain employs TRBV12-3 or TRBV12-4 and TRBJ2-3; D gene unclear. V lost 3 bases, J lost 6 bases, and 4 bases lay in between. This CDR3 comprises 11 residues. The CDR3 DNA follows: TGTGCCAGCAGTTTGTCCGATACGCAGTATTTT. This encodes CASSLSDTQYF.

This clonotype came up many times. The chain couples TRBV6-1 to TRBJ2-7; the D gene could be TRBD1 or TRBD2 (5 bases each). CDR3 length: 15 residues. Germline V gene sequence: CDR1 MNHNS, CDR2 SASEGT. The V end was cut by 6 bases, the J end by 0 bases, with 15 bases between. The CDR3 region has the DNA TGTGCCAGCAGCGAGGGTTCTAGGGGCTCCTACGAGCAGTACGTC. This sequence encodes CASSEGSRGSYEQYV.

This clonotype was counted only a few times. The chain carries TRBV19 and TRBJ2-7, with 9 bases aligning to TRBD2. The V segment lost 6 bases and the J segment 5 bases; nucleotides outside the gene matches: 2. CDR3 size: 12 residues. Germline CDR1 LNHDA, CDR2 SQIVND (reference sequence). CDR3 loop: CASRGLADEQYF. Written as DNA, the CDR3 is TGTGCCAGTAGGGGACTAGCAGACGAGCAGTACTTC.

This clonotype was observed at least ten times. This chain links TRBV27 with TRBJ2-1; 8 bases are a match to TRBD2. There are 16 residues in the CDR3. V shed 4 bases and J 7 bases; nucleotides not matched to a gene: 12. CDR1 is MNHEY, CDR2 SMNVEV, per germline (reference sequence). The CDR3 DNA reads TGTGCCAGCAGTTCCATCGGGCGAGCGGGAGATAATGAGCAGTTCTTC. Protein sequence: CASSSIGRAGDNEQFF.

This sequence joins TRBV23-1 and TRBJ1-1; D gene uncertain. TRBV23-1 counts as an open reading frame of uncertain function. The CDR3 extends over 17 amino acids. V dropped 9 bases and J dropped 0 bases, with 23 bases sitting between them. The CDR3 sequence: CARFVGIRISMNTEAFF. CDR3 coding DNA: TGCGCCAGATTCGTCGGGATTAGGATCTCCATGAACACTGAAGCTTTCTTT.

This clonotype was seen at least ten times. The gene calls are TRBV10-3 and TRBJ2-3; 12 bases agree with TRBD2. V shed 6 bases, J shed 3 bases, and the junction held 4 bases outside the gene matches. Per germline, CDR1 ENHRY and CDR2 SYGVKD. This CDR3 spans 15 amino acids. The CDR3 DNA reads TGTGCCATCAGCCGACTAGCGGGAGAGACAGATACGCAGTATTTT. Its protein product is CAISRLAGETDTQYF.

Ten or more counts support this clonotype. The chain has TRBV12-3 or TRBV12-4 and TRBJ2-1; 10 bases line up with TRBD1. The CDR3 has 16 residues. The trim removed 6 bases at V and 4 bases at J, leaving 9 bases unmatched. This chain's CDR3 is CASRLQDRGDYNEQFF. The CDR3 coding sequence is TGTGCCAGCAGATTACAGGACAGGGGGGATTACAATGAGCAGTTCTTC.

This clonotype appeared many times. V and J are TRBV20-1 and TRBJ1-6; D may be TRBD1 (5 bases). CDR1 and CDR2 (germline): DFQATT, SNEGSKA (reference sequence). Deletions cut 6 bases from V and 0 bases from J, with 9 bases between. The CDR3 is 14 residues long. The CDR3 region is CSAPGGSYNSPLHF. Here the CDR3 DNA reads TGCAGTGCCCCCGGGGGCTCCTATAATTCACCCCTCCACTTT.

This clonotype was observed at least ten times. CDR3 sequence: CASSWDNEQFF. The CDR3 DNA reads TGTGCCAGCAGCTGGGACAATGAGCAGTTCTTC. This chain joins TRBV5-5 and TRBJ2-1, with unresolved D. The CDR3 is made up of 11 amino acids. CDR1 and CDR2 from the germline V gene are SGHKS and YYEKEE (reference sequence). Trimming removed 3 bases from V and 5 bases from J, with 3 bases in between.

This clonotype came up a few times. The chain has TRBV7-2 and TRBJ2-4; TRBD1 agrees at 8 bases. Germline values: CDR1 SGHTA, CDR2 FQGNSA. V lost 11 bases and J lost 8; bases outside the gene matches: 8. CDR3 length: 12 amino acids. CDR3 in amino acids: CAASGGADIQYF. DNA of the CDR3: TGTGCCGCGTCAGGGGGCGCTGACATTCAGTACTTC.